This T cell receptor (beta chain) comes out of a study of long-term antiretroviral therapy in people with HIV (dated by TCRdb to 2022 to 2024). At the level of the whole study: The earliest samples were collected approximately a decade before the 2015 WHO recommendation for immediate ART, a period when ART was typically delayed until CD4 counts fell. A retrospective serial study tested whether ART initiation and durable HIV suppression were associated with changes in peripheral blood TRB repertoire composition and diversity. Test extractions of a monoclonal T-cell line alongside 33 polyclonal samples showed no cross-contamination during QIAcube processing. The cohort contributed over 150 cryopreserved PBMC samples from under 35 adults with confirmed HIV infection, collected serially over a mean of approximately 6 years (range 1-12). About 35% of the 30 participants with HIV were female. Overall study results and their limits: At every time point, the repertoire was dominated by expanded TRB clones first identified before ART initiation, although this dominance fluctuated and, in many PLHIV, declined after ART. Limited PBMC availability meant only the TCR beta chain was sequenced, without alpha chain pairing. Because pre-ART samples had limited cell numbers, unsorted PBMC were profiled rather than sorted CD4+ and CD8+ T cells. Inferences about post-ART repertoire changes were limited because no data were available on ART adherence, viral resistance or therapy changes. HIV repertoires had narrower CDR3 length ranges than controls, and the network structure suggested an antigen-experienced repertoire that shifted only slightly toward naive after ART. Starting ART was linked to a significant rise in TRB diversity, yet even with long-term ART the diversity remained significantly lower than in transplant donor controls. Samples dated from 2004 to 2017, and the ART regimens used may be less effective than current ones.

The immunoSEQ hsTCRB v3.0 assay was used at survey level resolution to sequence the TRB variable region. The targeted TRB sequencing depth was 40,000-50,000 T-cell genomes per sample. Pooled TRB libraries were sequenced on an Illumina MiSeq with a v3 150-cycle kit. Concerning the study's data processing: Repertoire analysis was performed in R inside a reproducible Nextflow workflow that covered QC, data transformation and analysis. LymphoSeq2, an R package for exploring AIRR-Seq data, was used to implement custom analyses. A few samples that produced fewer than 5000 total TRB sequences were removed, so about 200 HIV repertoires were analyzed. Among the roughly 190 retained HIV repertoires, some 57 were collected before ART initiation and approximately 130 were collected after ART initiation. Repertoires were downsampled to 5000 TRB nucleotide sequences, with summary statistics averaged over 100 downsampling iterations. Only TRB sequences with CDR3 regions of at least seven amino acids were retained for analysis. Diversity was measured with a Shannon entropy-derived clonality score and the Gini coefficient. Repertoire networks linked the top 5000 CDR3 amino acid sequences whenever two sequences differed by an edit distance of one. For TRB CDR3 amino acid sequences, antigen specificity groups and MHC restriction were predicted with GLIPH2. Known CMV, EBV, HIV or tissue antigen associations were flagged by matching CDR3 amino acid sequences against VDJdb and McPAS-TCR. Pre-ART, post-ART and control groups were compared with Wilcoxon signed-rank tests and Holm-Bonferroni correction. TCRdb re-hosts the immuneACCESS table, in-frame sequences only. Its copies lack some clones; in the studies checked, an unresolved V gene accounts for under half of them, and the cause for the rest is not known. Clonal size and the V and J genes are those of that table, whereas D and trimming came from the DNA. This sample has tens of thousands of clones in its table, and 93% of those were observed once. The ten largest account for over 5% of the sample.

About this clone: The antigen it recognizes is unknown. Relative to the germline gene, one junction end is altered; a read error may explain this.

According to the germline V gene (reference sequence), CDR1 reads SSHAT and CDR2 reads FNYEAQ. Including cysteine and phenylalanine, the CDR3 has 15 amino acids. CDR3 DNA only is kept here, 45 bases in frame from base 1. To be included, a participant needed at least one PBMC sample from before ART initiation plus at least two post-ART samples. Every participant with HIV received treatment in the United States of America. Before DNA extraction, cryopreserved samples containing about 0.95-10 million PBMC were thawed and washed. At the time of the earliest PBMC sample for each participant with HIV, ages ranged from about 20 to 55 years. PBMC samples from each participant spanned 1-4 timepoints before ART initiation and 2-8 timepoints after ART initiation, with a median of 7 samples. For every participant, serial HIV viral load, CD4+ T-cell count, ART history and demographic data were obtained. Genomic DNA was extracted from unsorted PBMC with a Qiagen kit on a QIAcube, with processing performed in batches of 12 samples.

The specimen was unsorted PBMCs, collected 6.5 years after starting antiretroviral therapy. The clonotype originates from a woman in her 40s with HIV. Recombination connected TRBV7-7 to TRBJ2-7; 7 nucleotides in the junction match TRBD1. The CDR3 amino acid sequence is: CASSLGQSSDYEQYF. Read as DNA, the sequence is TGTGCTAGCAGCTTGGGACAGTCGAGCGACTACGAGCAGTACTTC.